This TCR beta chain was documented in a study of control samples from healthy donors and cancer patients. Produced via immunoSEQ multiplex PCR; TCRdb's table is partial and in-frame only. Found here are around 82,000 clones, around 87% of them singletons; the top ten hold roughly a fifth. CDR1 and CDR2 from the germline V gene are ENHRY and SYGVKD. J gave up 2 bases and V 0 bases, and 3 bases lay outside the gene matches. The CDR3 length is 16 residues. The specimen was blood. V and J are TRBV10-3 and TRBJ1-2; 10 bases line up with TRBD1. The source of this sequence is a man in his fifties in good health. In DNA, the CDR3 is TGTGCCATCAGTGAGTCTTGGGGACAGGGGAACTATGGCTACACCTTC. It is translated as CAISESWGQGNYGYTF.